The sample holds one count of the clone carrying this T cell receptor beta chain. The CDR3 consists of 16 residues. CDR1 and CDR2 (germline): LNHDA, SQIVND (reference sequence). The data derive from a study of OX40 agonist ivuxolimab in advanced cancers. Study background: Each dose-escalation patient presented with hepatocellular carcinoma, melanoma, renal cell or head and neck cancer.

Sequencing used immunoSEQ multiplex PCR; TCRdb keeps in-frame clones, though not all of them. Of around 68,000 clones in the sample, roughly 81% are singletons; the top ten hold about a sixth. The sequence was collected from an adult with an advanced solid tumor such as melanoma, head and neck, liver or kidney cancer. This material consisted of CD4+ or CD8+ T cells sorted from blood, taken in a trial of the OX40 agonist ivuxolimab. V is TRBV19 and J is TRBJ2-5; D perhaps matches TRBD1 (6 bases). The DNA end is more similar to TRBJ2-7, so the J call may be wrong. DNA for the CDR3: TGTGCCAGTAGTCCTGCCCATTTGGGCAGGGGCTACGAGCAGTACTTC. This codes for CASSPAHLGRGYEQYF.